A selection of T cell receptor beta chains follows, all from one sample in a study of CD8+CD57+ T cells in acquired aplastic anemia. TCRdb redid the calling of the reads with MiXCR, one entry per CDR3 protein. The table includes about 150,000 distinct CDR3 sequences, around two fifths detected once. The sample comprised sorted CD4+, CD8+, or CD8+CD57+ T cells (not recorded which) from PBMCs. The source of these receptors is a human donor in good health, serving as a control. Each CDR3 is given with its conserved first and last residue. A D gene is named only where the DNA matches it firmly. The listing skips clone size in some rows; elsewhere it reads once, few, many or a size class.

TRBV29-1,TRBJ2-1,.,12,TRBD1,CSVGTGSSEQFF,TGCAGCGTAGGGACAGGGAGTAGTGAGCAGTTCTTC
TRBV12-3/TRBV12-4,TRBJ1-6,many,14,.,CASSLKGGNSPLHF,TGTGCCAGCAGTTTAAAAGGGGGTAATTCACCCCTCCACTTT
TRBV7-2,TRBJ1-6,.,15,.,CASSLEGGVRSPLHF,TGTGCCAGCAGCTTGGAAGGGGGGGTTCGTTCCCCCCTCCACTTT
TRBV6-2/TRBV6-3,TRBJ1-1,few,17,.,CASSYGRQSRRRAEAFF,TGTGCCAGCAGTTATGGGCGGCAGTCTCGCAGGAGGGCTGAAGCTTTCTTT
TRBV20-1,TRBJ2-7,many,14,TRBD1,CSARKGQGNYEQYF,TGCAGTGCTAGAAAGGGACAGGGGAACTACGAGCAGTACTTC
TRBV12-3/TRBV12-4,TRBJ1-2,many,15,TRBD1,CASTKYDRAYCGYTF,TGTGCCAGCACAAAATACGACAGGGCCTACTGTGGCTACACCTTC
TRBV12-3/TRBV12-4,TRBJ2-1,many,15,TRBD2,CASSVSGSSYNEQFF,TGTGCCAGCAGTGTAAGCGGGAGCTCCTACAATGAGCAGTTCTTC
TRBV19,TRBJ1-3,many,16,TRBD1,CASSTTGTGTGNTIYF,TGTGCCAGTAGTACTACCGGGACAGGGACGGGAAACACCATATATTTT
TRBV10-2,TRBJ1-6,.,14,TRBD1,CAGSTQGGNSPLHF,TGCGCCGGCAGCACACAGGGGGGTAATTCACCCCTCCACTTT
TRBV6-1,TRBJ2-5,.,17,TRBD2,CASSENPPGTRVGTQYF,TGTGCCAGCAGTGAAAATCCCCCCGGGACTAGAGTGGGGACCCAGTACTTC
TRBV20-1,TRBJ2-3,many,14,TRBD2,CSAGTTRGPDTQYF,TGCAGTGCTGGGACTACCCGAGGGCCAGATACGCAGTATTTT
TRBV7-6,TRBJ1-5,many,15,TRBD1,CASSEQGISNQPQHF,TGTGCCAGCAGCGAACAGGGGATAAGCAATCAGCCCCAGCATTTT
TRBV12-5,TRBJ1-1,.,20,TRBD1,CASGLVRDGQASPGYTEAFF,TGTGCTAGTGGTTTGGTACGAGACGGACAGGCATCCCCAGGTTACACTGAAGCTTTCTTT
TRBV7-8,TRBJ2-7,few,13,.,CASSRLATYEQYF,TGTGCCAGCAGTCGCCTAGCTACCTACGAGCAGTACTTC
TRBV11-2,TRBJ1-3,.,16,TRBD1,CASSPGGVPLLNTIYF,TGTGCCAGCAGCCCAGGGGGGGTCCCGCTATTGAACACCATATATTTT
TRBV4-2,TRBJ2-7,many,17,.,CASSPPRRPKTAYEQYF,TGTGCCAGCAGCCCCCCCCGACGGCCGAAAACGGCCTACGAGCAGTACTTC
TRBV5-4,TRBJ2-2,.,17,.,CASSLAMGPTNTGELFF,TGTGCCAGCAGCTTGGCCATGGGGCCCACGAACACCGGGGAGCTGTTTTTT
TRBV29-1,TRBJ2-3,.,12,.,CSVGTSTDTQYF,TGCAGCGTCGGGACCAGCACAGATACGCAGTATTTT
TRBV9,TRBJ1-1,few,14,.,CASSVDGWNTEAFF,TGTGCCAGCAGCGTAGATGGGTGGAACACTGAAGCTTTCTTT
TRBV20-1,TRBJ2-6,many,17,TRBD2,CSARNPGGGTGANVLTF,TGCAGTGCTAGAAACCCCGGCGGGGGGACCGGGGCCAACGTCCTGACTTTC
TRBV2,TRBJ2-5,.,15,TRBD1,CASSEAGTGVVTQYF,TGTGCCAGCAGTGAAGCGGGGACAGGGGTAGTTACCCAGTACTTC
TRBV6-1,TRBJ1-1,.,13,.,CASSQGKNPEAFF,TGTGCCAGCAGCCAGGGGAAAAACCCTGAAGCTTTCTTT
TRBV7-9,TRBJ1-4,.,13,.,CASSWEGNEKLFF,TGTGCCAGCAGCTGGGAGGGTAATGAAAAACTGTTTTTT
TRBV10-3,TRBJ1-5,.,13,TRBD1,CAIGQDSNQPQHF,TGTGCCATCGGACAGGATAGCAATCAGCCCCAGCATTTT
TRBV7-9,TRBJ1-1,many,13,.,CASSFGGNTEAFF,TGTGCCAGCAGCTTCGGGGGGAACACTGAAGCTTTCTTT
TRBV24-1,TRBJ2-7,few,14,TRBD2,CATSDTTSGVEQYF,TGTGCCACCAGTGACACGACTAGCGGGGTCGAGCAGTACTTC
TRBV20-1,TRBJ2-7,.,13,.,CSARDVVSYEQYF,TGCAGTGCTAGAGATGTGGTTTCCTACGAGCAGTACTTC
TRBV2,TRBJ2-7,.,9,.,CASSPYQYF,TGTGCCAGCAGCCCCTACCAGTACTTC
TRBV19,TRBJ2-2,.,12,.,CASSISAGELFF,TGTGCCAGTAGTATTTCAGCGGGGGAGCTGTTTTTT
TRBV15,TRBJ2-3,many,17,.,CATSRDKGASSPDTQYF,TGTGCCACCAGCAGAGATAAAGGGGCCAGCTCCCCAGATACGCAGTATTTT
TRBV7-8,TRBJ2-3,.,11,.,CASSSPNTQYF,TGTGCCAGCAGCTCCCCCAATACGCAGTATTTT
TRBV28,TRBJ1-2,.,15,.,CASSLQSGGNYGYTF,TGTGCCAGCAGCCTCCAATCGGGGGGGAACTATGGCTACACCTTC
TRBV19,TRBJ1-5,.,13,.,CASTTATNQPQHF,TGTGCCAGTACGACCGCTACCAATCAGCCCCAGCATTTT
TRBV19,TRBJ1-5,many,14,.,CASSMRRENQPQHF,TGTGCCAGTAGTATGAGGAGGGAAAATCAGCCCCAGCATTTT
TRBV9,TRBJ1-2,many,13,.,CASSVAGWDGYTF,TGTGCCAGCAGCGTAGCAGGTTGGGATGGCTACACCTTC
TRBV19,TRBJ1-2,.,14,TRBD1,CASTRTGDNYGHTF,TGTGCCAGTACCCGGACAGGGGACAACTATGGCCACACCTTC
TRBV7-2,TRBJ1-2,many,12,.,CASSSYLDGYTF,TGTGCCAGCAGCTCATATCTGGATGGCTACACCTTC
TRBV19,TRBJ1-3,many,15,.,CASSTTPPSGNTIYF,TGTGCCAGTAGTACAACCCCCCCCTCTGGAAACACCATATATTTT
TRBV10-2,TRBJ1-3,.,16,.,CASSESSGGSGNTIYF,TGCGCCAGCAGTGAGTCTAGCGGGGGGTCTGGAAACACCATATATTTT
TRBV27,TRBJ1-5,few,15,.,CASSYGSASNQPQHF,TGTGCCAGCAGTTATGGGTCAGCTAGCAATCAGCCCCAGCATTTT